A single sample is the source of the 8 T cell receptor beta chains below, sequenced in a study of a mutant IDH1 vaccine in newly diagnosed glioma. Indicated time point: baseline, week 1 (first vaccination visit). Specified treatment: pre-vaccination baseline after standard-of-care therapy. Sequencing used immunoSEQ multiplex PCR; TCRdb keeps in-frame clones, though not all of them. The table shows about 38,000 clones, with around four fifths occurring only once. The sample in question was PBMCs, obtained from a glioma patient treated with radiotherapy, temozolomide or both. These receptors were taken from a man aged 40-49 years with glioma. Some clones in this sample may be carry-over from other donors' samples.

The genes are TRBV5-5 and TRBJ1-4, with 7 bases matching TRBD1. This CDR3 is 17 amino acids long. Unmatched junction bases numbered 15, after V lost 4 bases and J lost 6 bases. CDR1 is SGHKS, CDR2 YYEKEE, per germline (reference sequence). CDR3 nucleotide sequence: TGTGCCAGCAGCAGACAGGGACGGGTTGCGTCATATGAAAAACTGTTTTTT. Amino acid sequence: CASSRQGRVASYEKLFF.

The rearrangement joins TRBV11-2 to TRBJ2-2; D is uncertain. Germline V gives CDR1 SGHAT, CDR2 FQNNGV. V lost 5 bases, J lost 6 bases, and 10 bases lay in between. This CDR3 has 13 amino acids. CDR3 sequence reads: CASSPAVSGELFF. The CDR3 DNA reads TGTGCCAGCAGCCCGGCGGTGTCCGGGGAGCTGTTTTTT.

The chain recombines TRBV5-6 with TRBJ1-1; 11 nucleotides align to TRBD1. The V gene end was trimmed by 3 bases and the J gene end by 3 bases; junction bases not matched to a gene: 1. CDR1 and CDR2 (germline): SGHDT, YYEEEE. This CDR3 is 14 amino acids long. The DNA of the CDR3 is TGTGCCAGCAGCTCGGGACAGGGGGACACTGAAGCTTTCTTT. Amino acid sequence: CASSSGQGDTEAFF.

The chain is built from TRBV30 and TRBJ1-2; weak D call: TRBD1 (6 bases). This CDR3 is built from 14 residues. The V end was cut by 0 bases, the J end by 6 bases, with 14 bases between. Germline CDR1 and CDR2: GTSNPN and SVGIG (reference sequence). CDR3 in amino acids: CAWSVPDRLNGYTF. The CDR3 region has the DNA TGTGCCTGGAGTGTACCCGACAGGCTTAATGGCTACACCTTC.

V usage is TRBV7-2 and J usage is TRBJ2-5; no clear D. The V gene lost 2 bases and the J gene lost 7 bases, with 14 bases spanning the gap. The CDR3 contains 14 residues. Germline CDR1 SGHTA, CDR2 FQGNSA. CDR3 bases: TGTGCCAGCAGCTTAAGTGGGCAGTCGAGGACCCAGTACTTC. As protein: CASSLSGQSRTQYF.

V usage is TRBV14 and J usage is TRBJ1-1; 7 bases line up with TRBD1. CDR3 size: 15 residues. Germline V CDR1 and CDR2: SGHDN, FVKESK. With V trimmed by 6 bases and J by 2 bases, 9 bases remained unmatched. As DNA, the CDR3 is TGTGCCAGCAGTAGATCCGGGACAGCTAACACTGAAGCTTTCTTT. As protein: CASSRSGTANTEAFF.

The chain links TRBV19 to TRBJ1-4, with 7 bases aligning to TRBD1. CDR3 length: 15 residues. V lost 5 bases to trimming and J lost 3 bases; unmatched junction nucleotides: 6. The germline V gene encodes CDR1 LNHDA and CDR2 SQIVND (reference sequence). For the CDR3, the DNA is TGTGCCAGTAGTTCCACAGGGGACCCTAATGAAAAACTGTTTTTT. It is translated as CASSSTGDPNEKLFF.

This clone was picked up one time. This chain uses TRBV7-2 with TRBJ1-1; TRBD1 is a possible D gene (5 bases). From germline, CDR1 is SGHTA and CDR2 FQGNSA. V dropped 1 base and J dropped 0 bases, with 9 bases sitting between them. This CDR3 comprises 15 residues. CDR3 amino acids: CASSLDPGMNTEAFF. In nucleotides, the CDR3 is TGTGCCAGCAGCTTAGACCCAGGGATGAACACTGAAGCTTTCTTT.